This T cell receptor beta chain originates from a study of OX40 agonist ivuxolimab in advanced cancers. Study-level background: Patients were given ivuxolimab, an antibody that agonizes OX40 (CD134). Subjects had a mean age of 60 years, with a range of about 23 to 85; roughly 80% were male.

The table came from immunoSEQ multiplex PCR; TCRdb's copy has only in-frame clones and leaves some out. The table lists 85,000 to 120,000 clones, 75% to 95% of them singletons. Study-wide findings and caveats: Partial responders at 0.1-3.0 mg/kg showed near-lowest clonal expansion. Some nonresponders also had low normalized T-cell clonal expansion.

Germline CDR1 reads LNHDA; CDR2 reads SQIVND (reference sequence). This CDR3 has 14 residues. Trimming left V 7 bases short and J 1 base short, with 12 bases between. Notes on this clone: The antigen remains unidentified.

The source material was CD4+ or CD8+ T cells sorted from blood, sampled in a trial of the OX40 agonist ivuxolimab. The receptor was isolated from an adult with an advanced solid tumor such as melanoma, head and neck, liver or kidney cancer. The V gene is TRBV19, the J gene TRBJ2-3, with D perhaps matching TRBD1 (6 bases). The CDR3 loop is CASNGGPGTDTQYF. The CDR3 DNA reads as TGTGCCAGTAATGGGGGCCCCGGCACAGATACGCAGTATTTT.